This T cell receptor beta chain comes out of a study of T cells after yellow fever vaccination. Whole-study context: Fractions of low cell number were prepared using SMART-Seq v4 Ultra Low Input.

They built TCR cDNA with 5'RACE template switching, a step that put in a universal primer site and UMIs. Using its own MiXCR run on the 5' RACE reads, TCRdb lists one record per CDR3 protein. The sample includes roughly 140,000 distinct CDR3 sequences, roughly 8% of them seen just once. The sample holds many counts of this clonotype. The antigen remains unidentified. Study observations and caveats: The booster saw the reappearance of most primary-vaccination clones (96% CD4, roughly 87% CD8).

The receptor was derived from a man aged 25-40 years who received the YFV17D yellow fever vaccine. The specimen was CD4+ T cells sorted from PBMCs, collected 5 days after the yellow fever booster vaccination.

The CDR3 region has the DNA TGTGCCTGGAGGAGTAGCGGTACCTACGAGCAGTACTTC. It codes for CAWRSSGTYEQYF. The chain carries TRBV30 and TRBJ2-7; weak D call: TRBD2 (6 bases). The V gene's germline CDR1 is GTSNPN and CDR2 SVGIG (reference sequence). Between the trimmed V and J ends, which lost 3 bases and 2 bases, there was a span of 11 bases. The CDR3 is made up of 13 amino acids. The variable domain in full, completed from reference TRBV30 and TRBJ2-7, reads SQTIHQWPATLVQPVGSPLSLECTVEGTSNPNLYWYRQAAGRGLQLLFYSVGIGQISSEVPQNLSASRPQDRQFILSSKKLLLSDSGFYLCAWRSSGTYEQYFGPGTRLTVT.